The 14 T cell receptor beta chains below all came from one sample that was sequenced in a study of T cell clones after liver transplantation. This table comes from immunoSEQ multiplex PCR, and its TCRdb copy is limited to in-frame clones, with some not included. The table has about 15,000 clones, 80% to 95% seen once; the top ten hold around half. The sample was CD8+ T cells from blood, taken before liver transplant. Receptors originate from a human donor who received a liver transplant.

V and J are TRBV5-4 and TRBJ2-7; the D gene is possibly TRBD2 (6 bases). The germline V and J ends were trimmed by 4 bases and 0 bases, with 14 bases remaining between them. This CDR3 is built from 15 residues. Looked up from germline, CDR1 is SGHNT and CDR2 is YYREEE (reference sequence). CDR3 region: CASSLEWGLSYEQYF. CDR3 sequence (DNA): TGTGCCAGCAGCCTTGAGTGGGGACTCTCCTACGAGCAGTACTTC.

V usage is TRBV7-8 and J usage is TRBJ2-3; 12 nucleotides line up with TRBD2. Unmatched junction bases numbered 14, after V lost 5 bases and J lost 8 bases. Germline V gives CDR1 SGHVS, CDR2 FQNEAQ. The CDR3 has 17 amino acids. The CDR3 nucleotides are TGTGCCAGCAGCCACAGACTAGCGGGAGCCTCTAAGGGTACGCAGTATTTT. As protein: CASSHRLAGASKGTQYF. The full variable domain, its missing parts supplied by reference TRBV7-8 and TRBJ2-3, is GAGVSQSPRYKVAKRGQDVALRCDPISGHVSLFWYQQALGQGPEFLTYFQNEAQLDKSGLPSDRFFAERPEGSVSTLKIQRTQQEDSAVYLCASSHRLAGASKGTQYFGPGTRLTVL.

The V and J genes are TRBV11-3 and TRBJ2-7; 12 positions match TRBD2. CDR3 length: 18 residues. V lost 4 bases and J lost 3; bases outside the gene matches: 13. Per germline, CDR1 SGHNT and CDR2 YENEEA. CDR3 DNA sequence: TGTGCCAGCAGCTCGCCCTCGGGACTAGCGGGCCCAAGCTACGAGCAGTACTTC. Protein: CASSSPSGLAGPSYEQYF. The full variable domain, with the rest looked up from reference TRBV11-3 and TRBJ2-7, is EAGVVQSPRYKIIEKKQPVAFWCNPISGHNTLYWYLQNLGQGPELLIRYENEEAVDDSQLPKDRFSAERLKGVDSTLKIQPAELGDSAVYLCASSSPSGLAGPSYEQYFGPGTRLTVT.

The rearrangement links TRBV19 to TRBJ2-1; D call uncertain. The CDR3 has 11 amino acids. Per germline, CDR1 LNHDA and CDR2 SQIVND (reference sequence). The ends were cut back, 1 base at V and 13 bases at J, with 8 bases in the middle. The CDR3 coding sequence is TGTGCCAGTAGTATAGGGGCGATTCAGTTCTTC. Its protein is CASSIGAIQFF.

The J gene is TRBJ2-1, the V gene TRBV9, with D hard to call. Germline CDR1 SGDLS, CDR2 YYNGEE. CDR3 length: 14 residues. V lost 0 bases and J lost 10, with 14 bases in between. The CDR3 DNA follows: TGTGCCAGCAGCGTAGGTCTGGACGGGTTCGAGCAGTTCTTC. It encodes CASSVGLDGFEQFF.

The J gene is TRBJ2-7, the V gene TRBV9; 10 bases are shared with TRBD2. The CDR3 contains 14 residues. V lost 4 bases and J lost 7; bases outside the gene matches: 8. Germline CDR1 SGDLS, CDR2 YYNGEE. The CDR3 DNA sequence: TGTGCCAGCAGCCCGGGACTAGCGACCGGTGAGCAGTACTTC. Translated: CASSPGLATGEQYF.

The gene calls are TRBV6-5 and TRBJ2-3, with TRBD2 as a possible D gene (5 bases). Per germline, CDR1 MNHEY and CDR2 SVGAGI. The V end was cut by 6 bases, the J end by 2 bases, with 12 bases between. This CDR3 has 14 residues. In DNA, the CDR3 is TGTGCCAGCAGCCCCGGGATTCCCACAGATACGCAGTATTTT. It codes for CASSPGIPTDTQYF.

The V and J genes are TRBV27 and TRBJ1-5; maybe TRBD1 (6 bases). Germline V lookup: CDR1 MNHEY, CDR2 SMNVEV (reference sequence). The V gene lost 5 bases and the J gene lost 2 bases, with 10 bases spanning the gap. CDR3 length: 14 amino acids. The CDR3 here is CASSPRQGNQPQHF. For the CDR3, the DNA is TGTGCCAGCAGTCCGAGACAGGGCAATCAGCCCCAGCATTTT.

The chain employs TRBV28 and TRBJ2-7, with 12 bases that match TRBD1. Germline V gene sequence: CDR1 MDHEN, CDR2 SYDVKM. This CDR3 has 15 residues. V lost 8 bases to trimming and J lost 4 bases; unmatched junction nucleotides: 9. Written as DNA, the CDR3 is TGTGCCAGCCTCAAGCGGGACAGGGGGCATTACGAGCAGTACTTC. Amino acid sequence: CASLKRDRGHYEQYF.

This chain uses TRBV7-2 with TRBJ2-3; 12 bases are shared with TRBD2. The germline V gene has CDR1 SGHTA and CDR2 FQGNSA. The CDR3 consists of 18 residues. V gave up 6 bases and J gave up 3 bases; unmatched junction bases: 13. CDR3 amino acids: CASSLKRLAGGGTDTQYF. The DNA of the CDR3 is TGTGCCAGCAGTCTCAAGCGGCTAGCGGGAGGGGGAACAGATACGCAGTATTTT.

The chain recombines TRBV5-1 with TRBJ1-2, with D hard to call. The CDR3 length is 14 residues. The V and J ends lost 1 base and 5 bases respectively, with 12 bases between them. Germline V gives CDR1 SGHRS, CDR2 YFSETQ. In DNA form, the CDR3 reads TGCGCCAGCAGCTTGTCGACGGATGTTTATGGCTACACCTTC. Residues: CASSLSTDVYGYTF.

The chain links TRBV28 to TRBJ2-7; tentatively, D is TRBD2 (6 bases). There are 16 residues in the CDR3. Germline V CDR1 and CDR2: MDHEN, SYDVKM. V lost 3 bases and J 2 bases, leaving 17 bases between the germline ends. The CDR3 protein is CASSFGTSEVTYEQYF. The DNA for the CDR3 is TGTGCCAGCAGTTTCGGGACTTCTGAAGTTACCTACGAGCAGTACTTC. The full variable domain, in which reference TRBV28 and TRBJ2-7 provide the parts outside the CDR3, is DVKVTQSSRYLVKRTGEKVFLECVQDMDHENMFWYRQDPGLGLRLIYFSYDVKMKEKGDIPEGYSVSREKKERFSLILESASTNQTSMYLCASSFGTSEVTYEQYFGPGTRLTVT.

J is TRBJ1-1 and V is TRBV11-1; TRBD1 might be the D (5 bases). CDR1 is SGHAT, CDR2 FQDESV, per germline (reference sequence). Trimming left V 2 bases short and J 1 base short, with 17 bases between. This CDR3 is built from 17 residues. CDR3 residues: CASSLTPGEGRNTEAFF. The CDR3 DNA is TGTGCCAGCAGCTTAACCCCGGGAGAGGGGAGGAACACTGAAGCTTTCTTT.

This sequence joins TRBV11-2 and TRBJ2-5; D is unclear. Germline CDR1 SGHAT, CDR2 FQNNGV. The CDR3 is 15 amino acids. V shed 1 base and J shed 5 bases, with 14 bases lying between them. CDR3 residues: CASSLGQVLQETQYF. The CDR3 DNA reads as TGTGCCAGCAGCTTAGGTCAGGTCCTACAGGAGACCCAGTACTTC.